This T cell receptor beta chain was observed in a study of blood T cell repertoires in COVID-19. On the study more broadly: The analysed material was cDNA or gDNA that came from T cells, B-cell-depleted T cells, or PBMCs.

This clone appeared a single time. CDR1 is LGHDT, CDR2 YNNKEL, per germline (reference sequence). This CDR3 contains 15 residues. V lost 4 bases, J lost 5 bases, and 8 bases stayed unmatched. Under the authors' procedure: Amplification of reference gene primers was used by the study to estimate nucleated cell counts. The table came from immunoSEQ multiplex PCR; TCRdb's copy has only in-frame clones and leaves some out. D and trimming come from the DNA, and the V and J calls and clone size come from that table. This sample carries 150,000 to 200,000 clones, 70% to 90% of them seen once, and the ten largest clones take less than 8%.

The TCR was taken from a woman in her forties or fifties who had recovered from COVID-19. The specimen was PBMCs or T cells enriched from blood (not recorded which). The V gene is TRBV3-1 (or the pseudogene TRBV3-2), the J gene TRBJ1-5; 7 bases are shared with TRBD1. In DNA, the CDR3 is TGTGCCAGCAGCCCGTGGACAGGCCGGGATCAGCCCCAGCATTTT. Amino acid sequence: CASSPWTGRDQPQHF.